These 15 T cell receptor beta chains were all obtained from the same sample, sequenced in a study of T cell repertoires in cytomegalovirus infection. A single record per CDR3 protein comes from TCRdb applying MiXCR to the reads. Among nearly 700,000 distinct CDR3 sequences listed, 30% to 35% were seen once. These TCRs' antigens remain unknown. The source was cultured PBMCs, collected from culture after CMV antigen stimulation. The receptors originated from a human donor in good health (CMV status not recorded). Some clones in this sample may be carry-over from other donors' samples.

This clonotype was counted between two and nine times. The genes are TRBV6-1 and TRBJ1-5, with D uncertain. V lost 4 bases, J lost 3 bases, and 10 bases lay in between. The length of the CDR3 is 14 residues. Germline CDR1 reads MNHNS; CDR2 reads SASEGT. CDR3 in amino acids: CASSVVGFNQPQHF. DNA of the CDR3: TGTGCCAGCAGTGTTGTGGGATTCAATCAGCCCCAGCATTTT.

V is TRBV5-6 and J is TRBJ2-1, with D perhaps TRBD2 (5 bases). Germline CDR1 SGHDT, CDR2 YYEEEE. V dropped 0 bases and J dropped 14 bases, with 15 bases sitting between them. The CDR3 is 13 amino acids. The DNA of the CDR3 is TGTGCCAGCAGCTTGGGTAGCGCCGTAAAGGAGTTCTTC. This sequence encodes CASSLGSAVKEFF.

The chain employs TRBV7-6 and TRBJ2-1; 8 nucleotides agree with TRBD2. J was trimmed by 8 bases and V by 3 bases; bases with no gene match: 9. Germline-derived CDR1 and CDR2 are SGHVS and FNYEAQ. This CDR3 has 15 residues. The CDR3, as DNA: TGTGCCAGCAGCTTCCCGGGACTAGGAGTCGATGAGCAGTTCTTC. It yields the protein CASSFPGLGVDEQFF.

Concerning this clonotype: The junction shows a germline mismatch at one end, possibly a read error. The chain has TRBV12-5 and TRBJ1-5, with D tentatively TRBD1 (5 bases). CDR1 and CDR2 from the germline V gene are LGHNT and FRNRAP. This CDR3 comprises 14 residues. CDR3 sequence reads: CTSGLVGGNQPQHF. CDR3 sequence (DNA): TGTACTAGTGGTTTGGTTGGGGGGAATCAGCCCCAGCATTTT.

Only a few counts were recorded for this clonotype. This chain connects TRBV12-3 or TRBV12-4 to TRBJ2-7; TRBD1 aligns across 10 bases. This CDR3 comprises 15 residues. The V and J ends lost 7 bases and 2 bases, in that order; junction bases with no gene match: 8. As DNA, the CDR3 is TGTGCCAGCACTACAACTGGACAGGGGGCCTACGAGCAGTACTTC. Translated: CASTTTGQGAYEQYF.

This clonotype was detected only a few times. The rearrangement joins TRBV4-1 to TRBJ2-7, with D unresolved. V lost 2 bases and J lost 5, with 16 bases in between. Germline V CDR1 and CDR2: MGHRA, YSYEKL. The CDR3 length is 15 residues. CDR3 DNA sequence: TGCGCCAGCAGCCAACTAACAACGGCTTGGGACGAGCAGTACTTC. Its translation is CASSQLTTAWDEQYF.

This clonotype was found a few times. The chain carries TRBV11-1 and TRBJ2-5; D is perhaps TRBD1 (6 bases). Between the trimmed V and J ends, which lost 5 bases and 5 bases, there was a span of 21 bases. This CDR3 has 16 residues. Germline CDR1 is SGHAT and CDR2 is FQDESV (reference sequence). CDR3 sequence (DNA): TGTGCCAGCAGCCCCAAGGACAGAAGGGGTGCGGAGACCCAGTACTTC. It yields the protein CASSPKDRRGAETQYF.

This clonotype has a count of ten or more. This sequence joins TRBV7-8 and TRBJ2-7, with D maybe TRBD2 (5 bases). This CDR3 region has 14 residues. Germline V CDR1 and CDR2: SGHVS, FQNEAQ. The ends were cut back, 6 bases at V and 0 bases at J, with 12 bases in the middle. CDR3 protein: CASREAVNSYEQYF. The DNA for the CDR3 is TGTGCCAGCAGGGAGGCTGTCAACTCCTACGAGCAGTACTTC. The full variable domain, with the rest looked up from reference TRBV7-8 and TRBJ2-7, is GAGVSQSPRYKVAKRGQDVALRCDPISGHVSLFWYQQALGQGPEFLTYFQNEAQLDKSGLPSDRFFAERPEGSVSTLKIQRTQQEDSAVYLCASREAVNSYEQYFGPGTRLTVT.

V gene TRBV6-6 combines with J gene TRBJ2-7, with D possibly being TRBD2 (5 bases). The CDR3 runs to 14 residues. CDR1 and CDR2 from the germline V gene are MNHNY and SVGAGI (reference sequence). The V and J ends lost 2 bases and 2 bases respectively, with 10 bases between them. The CDR3 loop is CASSYRGNPYEQYF. DNA for the CDR3: TGTGCCAGCAGTTACCGAGGGAACCCCTACGAGCAGTACTTC.

The V and J genes are TRBV19 and TRBJ1-6; the match to TRBD1 covers 8 bases. The V segment lost 4 bases and the J segment 9 bases; nucleotides outside the gene matches: 5. CDR3 length equals 14 residues. Germline V gene sequence: CDR1 LNHDA, CDR2 SQIVND (reference sequence). CDR3 bases: TGTGCCAGTAGTACGACAGGGGTTCGTTCACCCCTCCACTTT. As protein: CASSTTGVRSPLHF.

The genes are TRBV19 and TRBJ2-1, with TRBD1 matching over 7 bases. The CDR3 length is 16 residues. Per the germline V gene, CDR1 is LNHDA and CDR2 is SQIVND (reference sequence). V lost 5 bases to trimming and J lost 3 bases; unmatched junction nucleotides: 10. The CDR3 reads CASSPQTGTLYNEQFF. The CDR3 region has the DNA TGTGCCAGTAGTCCGCAGACAGGGACCCTCTACAATGAGCAGTTCTTC.

V usage is TRBV7-9 and J usage is TRBJ2-6; D is uncertain. The CDR3 totals 14 residues. Trimming took 5 bases from V and 1 from J, leaving 6 bases between them. CDR1 and CDR2 (germline): SEHNR, FQNEAQ (reference sequence). The CDR3 DNA follows: TGTGCCAGCAGCACGAGTTCTGGGGCCAACGTCCTGACTTTC. It codes for CASSTSSGANVLTF.

This clonotype came up a few times. The chain links TRBV19 to TRBJ2-5, with unresolved D. V was pared by 3 bases and J by 2 bases, with 13 bases between. Germline loops: CDR1 LNHDA, CDR2 SQIVND (reference sequence). The CDR3 totals 15 residues. The CDR3 DNA reads TGTGCCAGTAGTATCCGCCGTTCCCTTCAAGAGACCCAGTACTTC. This codes for CASSIRRSLQETQYF. Drawing the rest from reference TRBV19 and TRBJ2-5, the complete variable domain is DGGITQSPKYLFRKEGQNVTLSCEQNLNHDAMYWYRQDPGQGLRLIYYSQIVNDFQKGDIAEGYSVSREKKESFPLTVTSAQKNPTAFYLCASSIRRSLQETQYFGPGTRLLVL.

There are a few counts of this clonotype. The chain has TRBV11-2 and TRBJ2-7; TRBD1 matches at 7 bases. CDR1 and CDR2 from the germline V gene are SGHAT and FQNNGV. Trimming at V came to 5 bases and at J to 0 bases, leaving 7 bases not matched to a gene. CDR3 length: 15 amino acids. The CDR3 nucleotides are TGTGCCAGCAGCACCATGACAGGGAGCTCCTACGAGCAGTACTTC. Translated: CASSTMTGSSYEQYF.

This clonotype has more than one count but fewer than ten. The chain couples TRBV6-1 to TRBJ1-1; D might be TRBD1 (5 bases). Germline V lookup: CDR1 MNHNS, CDR2 SASEGT. Between the trimmed V and J ends, which lost 6 bases and 3 bases, there was a span of 11 bases. The CDR3 length is 13 residues. The CDR3 DNA sequence: TGTGCCAGCAGCTTAAAGGGGTACACTGAAGCTTTCTTT. Its protein is CASSLKGYTEAFF.